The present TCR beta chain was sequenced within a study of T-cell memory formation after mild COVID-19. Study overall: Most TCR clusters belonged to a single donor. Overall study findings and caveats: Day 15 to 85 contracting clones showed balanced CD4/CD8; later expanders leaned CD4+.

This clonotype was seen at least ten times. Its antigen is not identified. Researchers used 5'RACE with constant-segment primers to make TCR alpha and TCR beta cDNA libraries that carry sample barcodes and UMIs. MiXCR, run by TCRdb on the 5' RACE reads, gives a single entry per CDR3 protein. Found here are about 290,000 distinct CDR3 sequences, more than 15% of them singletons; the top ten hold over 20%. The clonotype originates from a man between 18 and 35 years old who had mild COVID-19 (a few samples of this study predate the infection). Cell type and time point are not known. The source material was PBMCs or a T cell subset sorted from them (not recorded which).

CDR3 protein: CATSRSPGQGADTQYF. The CDR3 bases are TGTGCCACCAGCAGATCCCCGGGACAGGGCGCAGATACGCAGTATTTT. The gene calls are TRBV15 and TRBJ2-3; 9 bases are shared with TRBD1. Germline CDR1 is LNHNV and CDR2 is YYDKDF (reference sequence). V lost 2 bases, J lost 4 bases, and 7 bases stayed unmatched. The CDR3 loop spans 16 amino acids.